This entry lists 17 T cell receptor beta chains sequenced from one sample in a study of blood T cell repertoires in COVID-19. The assay was immunoSEQ multiplex PCR, and TCRdb's table has in-frame clones only and misses some. The table shows roughly 66,000 clones, with 65% to 90% occurring only once. The specimen was peripheral blood. The receptors stem from a man between 60 and 75 years old with acute or convalescent COVID-19.

The chain couples TRBV6-2 or TRBV6-3 to TRBJ2-7; D gene ambiguous. The CDR3 length is 14 residues. V lost 2 bases and J lost 2, with 10 bases in between. Germline lookup yields CDR1 MNHEY and CDR2 SVGEGT. In DNA, the CDR3 is TGTGCCAGCAGTTACAATACACAGCCCTACGAGCAGTACGTC. It encodes CASSYNTQPYEQYV.

The chain has TRBV6-5 and TRBJ1-5; D is possibly TRBD1 (6 bases). The CDR3 consists of 14 residues. The ends were cut back, 7 bases at V and 1 base at J, with 11 bases in the middle. Germline V gene lookup returns CDR1 MNHEY and CDR2 SVGAGI. CDR3 nucleotide sequence: TGTGCCAGCAAGGTTACAGGGAGCAATCAGCCCCAGCATTTT. This codes for CASKVTGSNQPQHF.

The rearrangement links TRBV6-5 to TRBJ1-3; the D is unclear. Germline lookup yields CDR1 MNHEY and CDR2 SVGAGI. The CDR3 is made up of 14 amino acids. V lost 6 bases to trimming and J lost 0 bases, with 9 bases between them. This CDR3 is CASSPVGSGNTIYF. As DNA, the CDR3 is TGTGCCAGCAGCCCCGTCGGCTCTGGAAACACCATATATTTT.

The V call is TRBV6-2 or TRBV6-3, the J call TRBJ1-2; 8 nucleotides agree with TRBD1. With V trimmed by 5 bases and J by 3 bases, 8 bases remained unmatched. The CDR3 contains 15 residues. Germline V gene lookup returns CDR1 MNHEY and CDR2 SVGEGT. The CDR3 protein is CASSPLRQGYYGYTF. The CDR3 DNA is TGTGCCAGCAGTCCCCTTCGACAGGGGTACTATGGCTACACCTTC.

The chain uses TRBV19 and TRBJ1-1; TRBD1 agrees at 8 bases. From germline, CDR1 is LNHDA and CDR2 SQIVND (reference sequence). The CDR3 runs 13 residues. Trimming at V came to 6 bases and at J to 4 bases, leaving 4 bases not matched to a gene. The CDR3 DNA sequence: TGTGCCAGTAGCGGGGACAGGCGCACTGAAGCTTTCTTT. Protein product: CASSGDRRTEAFF.

The rearrangement links TRBV10-2 to TRBJ2-1, with 9 nucleotides matching TRBD2. Germline values: CDR1 WSHSY, CDR2 SAAADI. The V and J ends lost 6 bases and 4 bases, in that order; junction bases with no gene match: 4. The CDR3 runs 14 residues. CDR3 residues: CASRGGGAYNEQFF. In DNA, the CDR3 is TGCGCCAGCAGGGGCGGGGGGGCATACAATGAGCAGTTCTTC.

V gene TRBV11-2 combines with J gene TRBJ1-6; 7 bases are a match to TRBD1. This CDR3 has 15 amino acids. V lost 1 base and J lost 6; bases outside the gene matches: 3. Germline V CDR1 and CDR2: SGHAT, FQNNGV. The CDR3 reads CASSLATGPNSPLHF. CDR3 in DNA: TGTGCCAGCAGCTTAGCGACAGGGCCTAATTCACCCCTCCACTTT.

This chain joins TRBV27 and TRBJ1-1; D remains unclear. V was pared by 5 bases and J by 8 bases, with 15 bases between. Germline assignment: CDR1 MNHEY and CDR2 SMNVEV (reference sequence). The CDR3 spans 13 residues. CDR3 protein: CASSRSVRGEAFF. In DNA, the CDR3 is TGTGCCAGCAGTCGGTCGGTTCGAGGCGAAGCTTTCTTT.

This chain connects TRBV7-6 to TRBJ1-5; TRBD1 matches at 9 bases. Germline V gene sequence: CDR1 SGHVS, CDR2 FNYEAQ. The CDR3 length is 15 residues. V was clipped by 5 bases and J by 7 bases; unmatched bases: 9. The CDR3: CASSPGQGPGQPQHF. The CDR3 DNA reads TGTGCCAGCAGCCCGGGACAGGGCCCCGGGCAGCCCCAGCATTTT.

The V and J genes are TRBV7-9 and TRBJ2-1; D is unclear. CDR3 length equals 13 residues. Germline V CDR1 and CDR2: SEHNR, FQNEAQ (reference sequence). Trimming left V 1 base short and J 6 bases short, with 7 bases between. CDR3 DNA sequence: TGTGCCAGCAGCTTAGGTCCGGGCAATGAGCAGTTCTTC. Its translation: CASSLGPGNEQFF.

The chain links TRBV9 to TRBJ2-3; TRBD2 matches 10 bases. The V gene end was trimmed by 0 bases and the J gene end by 6 bases; junction bases not matched to a gene: 10. There are 17 residues in the CDR3. Germline V gene data show CDR1 as SGDLS and CDR2 as YYNGEE. The DNA of the CDR3 is TGTGCCAGCAGCGTAGGGCCAGCGGGGGGGTCCCGGGATACGCAGTATTTT. This gives the protein CASSVGPAGGSRDTQYF.

The chain uses TRBV19 and TRBJ2-5; D may be TRBD1 (6 bases). The V gene's germline CDR1 is LNHDA and CDR2 SQIVND (reference sequence). There are 15 residues in the CDR3. V lost 1 base and J lost 5, with 14 bases in between. CDR3 amino acids: CASSIGGQLRETQYF. CDR3 sequence (DNA): TGTGCCAGTAGTATAGGGGGACAACTTAGGGAGACCCAGTACTTC. Based on the CDR3 plus reference TRBV19 and TRBJ2-5, the full variable domain is DGGITQSPKYLFRKEGQNVTLSCEQNLNHDAMYWYRQDPGQGLRLIYYSQIVNDFQKGDIAEGYSVSREKKESFPLTVTSAQKNPTAFYLCASSIGGQLRETQYFGPGTRLLVL.

The chain combines TRBV5-4 with TRBJ2-5, with 12 bases aligning to TRBD2. J lost 10 bases, V lost 4 bases, and 20 bases had no gene match. CDR3 length: 18 amino acids. Germline V CDR1 and CDR2: SGHNT, YYREEE (reference sequence). The CDR3 nucleotides read TGTGCCAGCAGCCCCATGACTAGCGGGGGCCCCGTTATGGTGGACCAGTACTTC. Encoded protein: CASSPMTSGGPVMVDQYF.

The V gene is TRBV7-9, the J gene TRBJ1-2; D not certain. CDR3 size: 15 residues. Germline-derived CDR1 and CDR2 are SEHNR and FQNEAQ (reference sequence). With 1 base removed from V and 5 bases from J, the gap between germline ends came to 14 bases. As DNA, the CDR3 is TGTGCCAGCAGCTTAGATGGCGGAGGGTTGTATGGCTACACCTTC. Protein sequence: CASSLDGGGLYGYTF.

The chain joins TRBV19 to TRBJ2-1, with 13 bases identical to TRBD2. The CDR3 totals 17 residues. Trimming removed 0 bases from V and 4 bases from J; junction bases left unmatched: 3. Per the germline V gene, CDR1 is LNHDA and CDR2 is SQIVND (reference sequence). The CDR3 DNA reads as TGTGCCAGTAGTATAGATTTGGGACTAGCGGGGTACAATGAGCAGTTCTTC. Translated: CASSIDLGLAGYNEQFF.

This clone has only a few counts. Compared with germline, one end of the junction differs, possibly owing to a read error. The genes are TRBV12-3 or TRBV12-4 and TRBJ1-6; no clear D. The CDR3 covers 12 residues. The CDR3 DNA sequence: TGTGCCAGCAGTATATATATTTCACCCCTCCACTTT. This encodes CASSIYISPLHF.

CDR3 region: CASSPGTGAGTGELFF. The CDR3 nucleotides read TGTGCCAGCAGCCCCGGGACAGGGGCGGGCACCGGGGAGCTGTTTTTT. The chain couples TRBV9 to TRBJ2-2, with TRBD1 identical over 10 bases. J gave up 4 bases and V 4 bases, and 7 bases lay outside the gene matches. The germline gives CDR1 SGDLS, CDR2 YYNGEE. The CDR3 length is 16 residues.